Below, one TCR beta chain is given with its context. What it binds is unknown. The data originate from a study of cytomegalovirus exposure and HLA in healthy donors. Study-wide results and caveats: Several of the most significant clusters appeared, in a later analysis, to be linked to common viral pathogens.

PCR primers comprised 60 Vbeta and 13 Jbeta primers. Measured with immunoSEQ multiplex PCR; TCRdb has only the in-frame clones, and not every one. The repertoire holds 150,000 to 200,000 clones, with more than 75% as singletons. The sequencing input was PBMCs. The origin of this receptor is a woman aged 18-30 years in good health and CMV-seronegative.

The CDR3 sequence is CASSLTSGLGETQYF. The DNA for the CDR3 is TGTGCCAGCAGCTTAACTAGCGGCCTAGGGGAGACCCAGTACTTC. The gene calls are TRBV7-3 and TRBJ2-5, with D tentatively TRBD2 (6 bases). V shed 0 bases and J shed 5 bases, with 13 bases lying between them. From germline, CDR1 is SGHTA and CDR2 FQGTGA. The CDR3 runs 15 residues.